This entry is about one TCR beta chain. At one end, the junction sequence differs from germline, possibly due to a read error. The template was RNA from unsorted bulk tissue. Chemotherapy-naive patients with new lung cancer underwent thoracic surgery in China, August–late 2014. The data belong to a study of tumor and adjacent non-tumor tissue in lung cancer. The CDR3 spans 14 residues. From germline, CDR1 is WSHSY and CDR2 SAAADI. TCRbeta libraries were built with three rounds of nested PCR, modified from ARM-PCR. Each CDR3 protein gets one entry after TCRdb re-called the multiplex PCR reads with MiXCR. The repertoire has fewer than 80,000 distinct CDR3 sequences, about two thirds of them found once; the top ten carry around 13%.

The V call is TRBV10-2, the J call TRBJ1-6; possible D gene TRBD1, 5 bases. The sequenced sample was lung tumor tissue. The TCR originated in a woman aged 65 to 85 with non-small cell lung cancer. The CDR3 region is CSSSAWQGNTPLHF. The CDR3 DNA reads TGCTCCAGTAGTGCTTGGCAGGGAAACACACCTCTCCACTTT.